This is a list of T cell receptor beta chains from one sample in a study of CXCR3-negative and CXCR3-positive naive CD8 T cells. TCRdb processed the 5' RACE reads again and assigns one entry to each CDR3 protein, with no DNA. With tens of thousands of distinct CDR3 sequences in the sample, the ten largest clones hold about 18%. The sequenced sample consisted of memory CD8+ T cells from blood. These TCRs come from a human donor in good health. Some clones in this sample may be carry-over from other donors' samples. CDR3s include the opening cysteine and the closing phenylalanine or tryptophan. Fields, in order: J gene, V gene, CDR3 protein.

TRBJ2-7,TRBV29-1,CSVELRGDRLPYEQYF
TRBJ2-7,TRBV12-3/TRBV12-4,CASSPGGYEQYF
TRBJ1-1,TRBV6-6,CASSYSGQGHEAFF
TRBJ2-7,TRBV5-1,CASSLNSGPPLEQYF
TRBJ2-3,TRBV7-6,CASSWGSTDTQYF
TRBJ2-7,TRBV21-1,CASSKGNERMASYEQYF
TRBJ2-7,TRBV5-1,CASSLEGISYEQYF
TRBJ2-2,TRBV29-1,CSVELPMNTGELFF
TRBJ2-2,TRBV12-3/TRBV12-4,CASSSGTSGIAGELFF
TRBJ1-2,TRBV29-1,CSVGGGLYSLSGYTF
TRBJ2-5,TRBV20-1,CSAQRLAGNEETQYF
TRBJ2-5,TRBV20-1,CSPPPTSTSETQYF
TRBJ2-3,TRBV28,CASSFLQGTDTQYF
TRBJ2-1,TRBV4-3,CASSQWTINEQFF
TRBJ2-1,TRBV27,CASSFGSGSSYNEQFF
TRBJ2-5,TRBV4-2,CASSPEPHETQYF
TRBJ2-7,TRBV20-1,CSARGGIGYEQYF
TRBJ2-5,TRBV7-8,CASSLYGPAGGETQYF
TRBJ2-2,TRBV12-3/TRBV12-4,CASSLFPGVRPVTGELFF
TRBJ2-2,TRBV28,CAGAGQGFTGELFF
TRBJ1-1,TRBV21-1,CASSAGTAFLAEAFF
TRBJ2-1,TRBV5-8,CASSPGPSEDEQFF
TRBJ2-7,TRBV29-1,CSVETPGTDSYEQYF
TRBJ2-4,TRBV30,CAWMGLAGGHFVDIQYF
TRBJ2-1,TRBV11-2,CASSLLGNEQFF
TRBJ2-5,TRBV29-1,CSVYYVGRNQETQYF